The 17 T cell receptor beta chains below were found in one sample sequenced in a study of STAT5B mutations in CD4+ large granular lymphocyte leukemia. Clones were sequenced by immunoSEQ multiplex PCR, and TCRdb holds only the in-frame ones, with some missing. This table has more than 20,000 clones, approximately 80% appearing once. Specimen: CD4+ T cells from blood buffy coats. The receptors here all came from a human donor in good health.

The rearrangement uses TRBV5-4 and TRBJ1-2; D is possibly TRBD1 (5 bases). The CDR3 has 12 residues. The V gene's germline CDR1 is SGHNT and CDR2 YYREEE (reference sequence). V lost 2 bases and J 10 bases, leaving 12 bases between the germline ends. The CDR3 here is CASSFGATAYTF. CDR3 DNA: TGTGCCAGCAGCTTCGGGGCCACGGCCTACACCTTC.

V and J are TRBV29-1 and TRBJ2-1; TRBD2 might be the D (5 bases). Per the germline V gene, CDR1 is SQVTM and CDR2 is ANQGSEA. The CDR3 loop spans 14 amino acids. Trimming removed 5 bases at V and 1 base at J, with 12 bases between. CDR3 region: CSVFFGISYNEQFF. Written as DNA, the CDR3 is TGCAGCGTTTTCTTCGGGATTTCCTACAATGAGCAGTTCTTC.

The rearrangement uses TRBV6-1 and TRBJ1-1; D is unclear. The germline CDR1 and CDR2 sequences are MNHNS and SASEGT. The V and J ends lost 3 bases and 6 bases respectively, with 11 bases between them. This CDR3 is built from 13 residues. The CDR3 spells CASSDQRGSEAFF. CDR3 nucleotide sequence: TGTGCCAGCAGTGATCAGCGCGGCTCTGAAGCTTTCTTT.

The chain has TRBV2 and TRBJ2-3; D may be TRBD1 (5 bases). The germline CDR1 and CDR2 sequences are SNHLY and FYNNEI. Trimming took 6 bases from V and 1 from J, leaving 11 bases between them. The CDR3 runs to 14 residues. The CDR3 loop is CASRQDGGTDTQYF. The CDR3 DNA is TGTGCCAGCAGACAGGACGGCGGCACAGATACGCAGTATTTT.

The rearrangement uses TRBV10-2 and TRBJ2-1, with D possibly matching TRBD2 (5 bases). Between the trimmed V and J ends, which lost 6 bases and 9 bases, there was a span of 12 bases. The CDR3 contains 12 residues. From germline, CDR1 is WSHSY and CDR2 SAAADI. The CDR3 DNA sequence: TGCGCCAGCAGGGCGGACTCAATTGAGCAGTTCTTC. The encoded protein is CASRADSIEQFF.

The chain uses TRBV2 and TRBJ1-6; possibly TRBD1 for D (5 bases). V dropped 8 bases and J dropped 7 bases, with 18 bases sitting between them. CDR1 SNHLY and CDR2 FYNNEI come from the germline V gene. CDR3 length equals 15 residues. The CDR3 DNA sequence: TGTGCCAGCGGGGACTCCAGGCCCACAAATTCACCCCTCCACTTT. It encodes CASGDSRPTNSPLHF.

This clone has a handful of counts. V is TRBV7-2 and J is TRBJ1-3; D not resolved. The CDR3 length is 14 residues. Between the trimmed V and J ends, which lost 1 base and 3 bases, there was a span of 7 bases. Germline V gene sequence: CDR1 SGHTA, CDR2 FQGNSA. The CDR3 loop reads CASSLDAVGNTIYF. The CDR3 DNA sequence: TGTGCCAGCAGCTTAGATGCAGTTGGAAACACCATATATTTT.

The chain recombines TRBV10-3 with TRBJ2-7; perhaps TRBD2 as D (5 bases). The ends were cut back, 6 bases at V and 2 bases at J, with 5 bases in the middle. Germline values: CDR1 ENHRY, CDR2 SYGVKD. This CDR3 has 11 amino acids. The CDR3 nucleotides are TGTGCCATCAGGGAGGCCTACGAGCAGTACTTC. This sequence encodes CAIREAYEQYF.

CDR3 coding DNA: TGTGCCAGCAGCTACTTGTTAGACACAGATACGCAGTATTTT. Translated, it gives CASSYLLDTDTQYF. V is TRBV11-2 and J is TRBJ2-3; D is undetermined. CDR1 and CDR2 (germline): SGHAT, FQNNGV. CDR3 size: 14 residues. Between the trimmed V and J ends, which lost 4 bases and 2 bases, there was a span of 10 bases.

The chain carries TRBV2 and TRBJ1-2, with D maybe TRBD1 (6 bases). V was shortened by 1 base and J by 0 bases, with 15 bases between the two germline ends. The CDR3 length is 17 residues. From germline, CDR1 is SNHLY and CDR2 FYNNEI. CDR3 coding DNA: TGTGCCAGCAGTGAAGGGTCAGGGGTTTTGGCTAACTATGGCTACACCTTC. Its protein is CASSEGSGVLANYGYTF.

The V gene is TRBV7-9, the J gene TRBJ2-7; 8 bases agree with TRBD1. J was trimmed by 2 bases and V by 5 bases; bases with no gene match: 5. Germline V gene lookup returns CDR1 SEHNR and CDR2 FQNEAQ (reference sequence). The CDR3 length is 14 residues. The CDR3 is CASSPGQVPYEQYF. CDR3 bases: TGTGCCAGCAGCCCGGGACAGGTTCCCTACGAGCAGTACTTC.

The chain employs TRBV21-1 and TRBJ2-7. TRBV21-1 is flagged as a pseudogene. The CDR3 runs 15 residues. The CDR3 loop reads CASSKARGAHYEQYF. DNA of the CDR3: TGTGCCAGCAGCAAAGCGAGAGGGGCTCACTACGAGCAGTACTTC.

The chain links TRBV5-1 to TRBJ2-5, with 7 bases aligning to TRBD2. The CDR3 loop spans 16 amino acids. J was trimmed by 5 bases and V by 0 bases; bases with no gene match: 10. The germline CDR1 and CDR2 sequences are SGHRS and YFSETQ. CDR3 loop: CASSLAGVAGFETQYF. The CDR3, as DNA: TGCGCCAGCAGCTTGGCCGGGGTAGCGGGTTTTGAGACCCAGTACTTC.

The rearrangement links TRBV13 to TRBJ2-1, with D possibly being TRBD1 or TRBD2 (5 bases each). Germline CDR1 is PRHDT and CDR2 is FYEKMQ (reference sequence). There are 16 residues in the CDR3. Trimming removed 8 bases from V and 0 bases from J, with 17 bases in between. The CDR3 loop is CASAAWGSSSYNEQFF. The CDR3 DNA reads as TGTGCCAGCGCCGCGTGGGGGTCGAGCTCCTACAATGAGCAGTTCTTC.

J is TRBJ2-3 and V is TRBV11-3; 7 bases line up with TRBD2. The CDR3 extends over 17 amino acids. V shed 0 bases, J shed 4 bases, and the junction held 10 bases outside the gene matches. Per germline, CDR1 SGHNT and CDR2 YENEEA. The CDR3 reads CASSLDLLGRKADTQYF. The CDR3 DNA reads as TGTGCCAGCAGCTTAGACCTACTCGGGAGGAAGGCAGATACGCAGTATTTT.

This rearrangement joins TRBV29-1 to TRBJ1-1; D ambiguous. V was pared by 3 bases and J by 5 bases, with 16 bases between. Germline loops: CDR1 SQVTM, CDR2 ANQGSEA. This CDR3 region has 14 residues. The CDR3 protein is CSVERMSVGTEAFF. The CDR3 DNA reads TGCAGCGTTGAGAGAATGAGCGTTGGGACTGAAGCTTTCTTT.

This clone was recorded a few times. The CDR3 bases are TGTGCCAGCAGCGCCGTCACTAGCGGGAGGCACATTCAGTACTTC. It yields the protein CASSAVTSGRHIQYF. The chain is built from TRBV9 and TRBJ2-4, with 12 positions matching TRBD2. Germline V gene lookup returns CDR1 SGDLS and CDR2 YYNGEE. The CDR3 consists of 15 residues. Trimming took 3 bases from V and 8 from J; bases not matched to a gene: 6.